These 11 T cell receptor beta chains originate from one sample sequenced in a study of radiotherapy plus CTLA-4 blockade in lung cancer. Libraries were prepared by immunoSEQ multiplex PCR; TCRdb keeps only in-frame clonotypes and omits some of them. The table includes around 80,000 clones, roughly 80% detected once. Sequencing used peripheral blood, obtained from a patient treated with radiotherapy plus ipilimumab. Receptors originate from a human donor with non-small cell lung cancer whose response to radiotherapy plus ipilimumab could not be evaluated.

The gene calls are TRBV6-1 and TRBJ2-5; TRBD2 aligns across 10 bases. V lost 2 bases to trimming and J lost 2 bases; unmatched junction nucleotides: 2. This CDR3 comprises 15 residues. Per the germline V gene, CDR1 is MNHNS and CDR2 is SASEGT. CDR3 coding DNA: TGTGCCAGCAGTGAAAGTAGCGGGAGGCAAGAGACCCAGTACTTC. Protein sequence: CASSESSGRQETQYF.

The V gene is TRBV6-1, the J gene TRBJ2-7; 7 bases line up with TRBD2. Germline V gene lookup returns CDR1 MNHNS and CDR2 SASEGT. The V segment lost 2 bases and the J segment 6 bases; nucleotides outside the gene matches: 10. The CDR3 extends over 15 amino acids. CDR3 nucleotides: TGTGCCAGCAGTGAACTCGCGGGAGTTTTAGGCGAGCAGTACTTC. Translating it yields CASSELAGVLGEQYF.

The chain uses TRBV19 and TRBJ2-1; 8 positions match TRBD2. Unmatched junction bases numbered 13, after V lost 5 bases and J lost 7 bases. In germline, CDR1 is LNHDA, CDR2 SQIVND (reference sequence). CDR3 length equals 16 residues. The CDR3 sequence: CASSPWRLAGPNEQFF. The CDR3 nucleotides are TGTGCCAGTAGTCCTTGGAGGCTAGCGGGTCCTAATGAGCAGTTCTTC.

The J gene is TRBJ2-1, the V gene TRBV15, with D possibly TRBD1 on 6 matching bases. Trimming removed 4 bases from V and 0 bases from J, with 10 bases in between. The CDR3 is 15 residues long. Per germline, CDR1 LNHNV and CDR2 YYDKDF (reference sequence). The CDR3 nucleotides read TGTGCCACCAGCACCTACAGGGTCTCCTACAATGAGCAGTTCTTC. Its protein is CATSTYRVSYNEQFF.

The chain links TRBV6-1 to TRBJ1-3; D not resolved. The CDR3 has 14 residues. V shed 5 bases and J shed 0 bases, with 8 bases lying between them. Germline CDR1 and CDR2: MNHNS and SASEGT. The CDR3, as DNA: TGTGCCAGCAGTCAGACTTACTCTGGAAACACCATATATTTT. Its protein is CASSQTYSGNTIYF.

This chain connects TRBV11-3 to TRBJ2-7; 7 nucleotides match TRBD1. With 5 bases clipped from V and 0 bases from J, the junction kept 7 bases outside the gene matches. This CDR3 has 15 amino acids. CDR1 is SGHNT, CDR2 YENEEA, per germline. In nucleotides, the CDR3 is TGTGCCAGCAGCACCGAGACAGGGAGCTCCTACGAGCAGTACTTC. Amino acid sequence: CASSTETGSSYEQYF. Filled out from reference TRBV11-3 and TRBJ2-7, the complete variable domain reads EAGVVQSPRYKIIEKKQPVAFWCNPISGHNTLYWYLQNLGQGPELLIRYENEEAVDDSQLPKDRFSAERLKGVDSTLKIQPAELGDSAVYLCASSTETGSSYEQYFGPGTRLTVT.

The CDR3 DNA reads TGTGCCAGCAGCCAGGGTTTGAGCACAGATACGCAGTATTTT. Encoded protein: CASSQGLSTDTQYF. The rearrangement links TRBV11-3 to TRBJ2-3; a possible D gene is TRBD1 (5 bases). This CDR3 is built from 14 residues. V was pared by 5 bases and J by 0 bases, with 9 bases between. CDR1 is SGHNT, CDR2 YENEEA, per germline.

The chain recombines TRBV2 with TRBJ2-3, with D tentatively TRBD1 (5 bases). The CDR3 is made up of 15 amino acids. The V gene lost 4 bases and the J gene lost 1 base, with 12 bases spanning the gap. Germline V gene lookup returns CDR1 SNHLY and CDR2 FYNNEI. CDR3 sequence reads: CASSGSGRGTDTQYF. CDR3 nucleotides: TGTGCCAGCAGTGGATCTGGCAGGGGCACAGATACGCAGTATTTT.

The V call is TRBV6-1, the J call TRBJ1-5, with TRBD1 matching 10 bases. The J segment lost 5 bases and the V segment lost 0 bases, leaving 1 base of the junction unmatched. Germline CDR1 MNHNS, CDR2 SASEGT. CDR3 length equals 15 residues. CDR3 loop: CASSEADRGHQPQHF. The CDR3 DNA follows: TGTGCCAGCAGTGAAGCCGACAGGGGGCATCAGCCCCAGCATTTT.

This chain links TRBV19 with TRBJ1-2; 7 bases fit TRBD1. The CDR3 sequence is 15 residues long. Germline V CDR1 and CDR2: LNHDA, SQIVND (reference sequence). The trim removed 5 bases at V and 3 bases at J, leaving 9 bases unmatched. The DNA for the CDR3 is TGTGCCAGTAGTGCCGGGACAGCGACTTACTATGGCTACACCTTC. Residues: CASSAGTATYYGYTF.

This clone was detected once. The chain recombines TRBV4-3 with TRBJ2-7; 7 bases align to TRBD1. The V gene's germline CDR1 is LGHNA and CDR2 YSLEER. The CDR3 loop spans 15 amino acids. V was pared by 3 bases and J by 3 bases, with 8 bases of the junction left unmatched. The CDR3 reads CASSQSRDSNYEQYF. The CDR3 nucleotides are TGCGCCAGCAGCCAGAGCCGGGACAGCAACTACGAGCAGTACTTC.